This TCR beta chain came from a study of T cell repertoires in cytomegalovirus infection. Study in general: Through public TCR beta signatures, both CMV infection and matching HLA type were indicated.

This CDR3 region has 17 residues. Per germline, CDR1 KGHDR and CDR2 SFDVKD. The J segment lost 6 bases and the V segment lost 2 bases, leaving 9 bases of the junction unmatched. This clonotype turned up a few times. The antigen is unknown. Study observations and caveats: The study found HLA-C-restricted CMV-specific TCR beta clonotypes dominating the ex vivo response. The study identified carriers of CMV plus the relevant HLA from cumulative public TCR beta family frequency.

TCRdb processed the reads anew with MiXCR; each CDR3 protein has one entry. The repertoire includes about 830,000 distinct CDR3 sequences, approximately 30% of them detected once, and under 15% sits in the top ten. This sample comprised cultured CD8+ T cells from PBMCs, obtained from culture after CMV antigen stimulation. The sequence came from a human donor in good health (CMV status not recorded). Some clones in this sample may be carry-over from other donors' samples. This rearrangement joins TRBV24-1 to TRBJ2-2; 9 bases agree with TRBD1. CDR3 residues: CATSDSPGTGFPGELFF. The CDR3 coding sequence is TGTGCCACCAGTGATTCCCCCGGGACAGGGTTTCCCGGGGAGCTGTTTTTT.